One and the same sample provided the 8 T cell receptor beta chains below, sequenced in a study of regulatory T cells in long-lasting Graves disease. To make TCR beta libraries, researchers used iRepertoire HTBI primers and Arm-PCR of CDR3 regions. TCRdb re-called the multiplex PCR reads through MiXCR, storing one row per CDR3 protein. Counted here are hundreds of thousands of distinct CDR3 sequences, around 17% occurring once; the ten biggest clones make up roughly 18%. Time point noted: newly diagnosed GD, antithyroid drugs for less than 3 months. RNA isolated from PBMCs was used to make the TCR library. These data also featured in a second study, about T cells in Graves' hyperthyroidism and ophthalmopathy.

This sample comprised peripheral blood mononuclear cells (PBMCs), obtained at new diagnosis, from a patient treated with antithyroid drugs. The receptors stem from a woman aged 30 to 39 with Graves disease.

Many counts were recorded for this clonotype. The chain is built from TRBV2 and TRBJ2-3, with a possible D match to TRBD1 (6 bases). The CDR3 sequence is 13 residues long. Germline CDR1 reads SNHLY; CDR2 reads FYNNEI. Trimming removed 9 bases from V and 2 bases from J, with 12 bases in between. CDR3 nucleotides: TGTGCCAGGGTCACAGGGAACACAGATACGCAGTATTTT. Translating gives CARVTGNTDTQYF.

To note about this clonotype: This is likely an artifact of a read error, given a far larger clone one base away. The chain carries TRBV27 and TRBJ2-7, with D perhaps matching TRBD2 (5 bases). CDR1 is MNHEY, CDR2 SMNVEV, per germline (reference sequence). Trimming removed 2 bases from V and 7 bases from J, with 21 bases in between. The CDR3 is 16 amino acids. CDR3 amino acids: CASSLRAASSYNEQYF. CDR3 DNA: TGTGCCAGCAGTTTACGTGCAGCTAGCTCCTACAATGAGCAGTACTTC.

The chain couples TRBV30 to TRBJ2-1; tentative D call: TRBD1 (5 bases). The germline V and J ends were trimmed by 2 bases and 9 bases, with 17 bases remaining between them. This CDR3 is built from 14 residues. Looked up from germline, CDR1 is GTSNPN and CDR2 is SVGIG (reference sequence). The DNA of the CDR3 is TGTGCCTGGAGTAACTCAGGGTCGACCGGTGAGCAGTTCTTC. Translated, it gives CAWSNSGSTGEQFF.

In nucleotides, the CDR3 is TGCAGTGCTGAGAGCGGGAGGGCCAGGTATGAGCAGTTCTTC. Translating it yields CSAESGRARYEQFF. The genes are TRBV20-1 and TRBJ2-1; 10 bases fit TRBD2. The trim removed 5 bases at V and 8 bases at J, leaving 9 bases unmatched. Germline CDR1 and CDR2: DFQATT and SNEGSKA (reference sequence). The CDR3 contains 14 residues.

This clonotype came up many times. The chain employs TRBV12-3 or TRBV12-4 and TRBJ1-1, with a weak D call TRBD1 (6 bases). CDR3 length equals 15 residues. V was cut by 7 bases and J by 1 base, with 16 bases left in between. CDR3: CASTNPVDRNTEAFF. CDR3 DNA sequence: TGTGCCAGCACCAACCCGGTGGACAGGAACACTGAAGCTTTCTTT.

V is TRBV29-1 and J is TRBJ1-1; weak D call: TRBD1 (6 bases). The V end was cut by 4 bases, the J end by 0 bases, with 12 bases between. The germline V gene encodes CDR1 SQVTM and CDR2 ANQGSEA. The CDR3 loop spans 14 amino acids. The CDR3 protein is CSVAPGAMNTEAFF. CDR3 DNA: TGCAGCGTTGCTCCAGGGGCCATGAACACTGAAGCTTTCTTT.

This clonotype appeared many times. This chain uses TRBV28 with TRBJ1-1, with D tentatively TRBD1 (5 bases). Germline V lookup: CDR1 MDHEN, CDR2 SYDVKM. This CDR3 is 11 amino acids long. Trimming stripped 8 bases from V and 6 bases from J, with 10 bases between. The CDR3 DNA reads as TGTGCCAGCCTCGGGACCGCTGAAGCTTTCTTT. Its protein product is CASLGTAEAFF.

In this sample, this clonotype turned up many times. The J gene is TRBJ1-5, the V gene TRBV24-1, with TRBD1 matching 12 bases. The germline V gene has CDR1 KGHDR and CDR2 SFDVKD. This CDR3 spans 15 amino acids. V lost 2 bases, J lost 7 bases, and 2 bases stayed unmatched. The DNA for the CDR3 is TGTGCCACCAGTGATTCCGGGACAGGGGGCCAGCCCCAGCATTTT. This gives the protein CATSDSGTGGQPQHF.